This T cell receptor (beta chain) was recovered during a study of cytomegalovirus exposure and HLA in healthy donors. About the study: The same platform used for the approximately 670 first-cohort repertoires was also used for the approximately 120 validation repertoires, as a later analysis reported.

Study observations and caveats: The authors listed around 150 TCR beta chains as cytomegalovirus-associated. The finding came from a later analysis; first-cohort TCR clusters tended to co-occur in the 130 or so validation repertoires. For most TCR sequences rarity was the rule, although some public TCRs occurred in many donors.

About this clone: The antigen is not known.

The CDR3 sequence is 15 residues long. V shed 0 bases and J shed 0 bases, with 9 bases lying between them. Per germline, CDR1 KGHSH and CDR2 LQKENI. The protocol was immunoSEQ multiplex PCR, while the TCRdb copy is restricted to in-frame clones and leaves out a portion. The sample lists 75,000 to 90,000 clones, 90% to 97% occurring once. V is TRBV18 and J is TRBJ2-7; maybe TRBD2 (5 bases). Sequencing used PBMCs. The clonotype was recovered from a man between 18 and 35 years old in good health and CMV-seropositive. The CDR3 spells CASSPPHGISYEQYF. CDR3 coding DNA: TGTGCCAGCTCACCACCTCACGGGATCTCCTACGAGCAGTACTTC.